This TCR beta chain originates from a study of blood T cells in healthy people across ages. CDR3 length equals 15 residues. Germline loops: CDR1 WSHSY, CDR2 SAAADI. Germline trimming cut 2 bases from V and 6 bases from J; bases unmatched to any gene: 3. A second PCR, run for about 7 to 12 cycles, used a sample-barcoded 5' primer plus a J-beta primer mix. Each of the cDNA molecules was tagged by a template-switch adaptor with 12 random nucleotides. From the 5' RACE reads, TCRdb called clonotypes with MiXCR, one entry per CDR3 protein. The sample includes 1.2 million to 1.5 million distinct CDR3 sequences, approximately 59% of them seen just once. Researchers collected about 10 milliliters of peripheral blood from every single donor. Isolation yielded PBMCs, at least 7 million per sample, in every case.

Sequences were obtained from blood. The genes are TRBV10-2 and TRBJ1-6, with TRBD1 identical over 8 bases. The receptor was derived from a man aged 18 to 29 in good health. The CDR3 here is CASSEPGGGNSPLHF. The CDR3 DNA sequence: TGCGCCAGCAGTGAGCCAGGGGGCGGTAATTCACCCCTCCACTTT.